This paragraph reports one T cell receptor beta chain. What it binds is unknown. Germline assignment: CDR1 LNHDA and CDR2 SQIVND (reference sequence). This CDR3 has 15 amino acids. The V end was cut by 6 bases, the J end by 1 base, with 12 bases between. This record belongs to a study of T cells in narcolepsy. Whole-study context: Patients with NT1 or NT2 and healthy control donors were enrolled.

Notes on the study in general: In some patient and control memory CD4+ samples, autoreactive clones were absent. Healthy controls reportedly lacked the autoreactive clonotypes serially found in patients' blood. HCRT-specific and TRIB2-specific autoreactive clonotypes appeared among same-patient CSF and blood CD4+ clonotypes.

Sequencing was performed with immunoSEQ multiplex PCR; in TCRdb, only in-frame clones are kept and a portion is missing. The table has about 20,000 clones, roughly 80% seen once. The origin of this receptor is a human donor in good health. The chain links TRBV19 to TRBJ2-2; D perhaps matches TRBD1 (5 bases). Sequenced input: memory (CD45RA-) CD4+ T cells from blood. This chain's CDR3 is CASRGIRENTGELFF. In DNA, the CDR3 is TGTGCCAGTAGGGGAATCAGGGAGAACACCGGGGAGCTGTTTTTT. Full variable domain (remainder filled in from reference TRBV19 and TRBJ2-2): DGGITQSPKYLFRKEGQNVTLSCEQNLNHDAMYWYRQDPGQGLRLIYYSQIVNDFQKGDIAEGYSVSREKKESFPLTVTSAQKNPTAFYLCASRGIRENTGELFFGEGSRLTVL.